Shown below are 15 T cell receptor beta chains from a single sample sequenced in a study of fetal regulatory T cell absence and autoimmunity. Data came from immunoSEQ multiplex PCR; TCRdb stores just in-frame clones and leaves some out. The repertoire includes 95,000 or so clones, 72% of them detected once, and less than 2.5% sits in the top ten. Source material: pancreas tissue. The receptors were gathered from a male donor with IPEX syndrome.

The chain joins TRBV5-4 to TRBJ2-2, with D unclear. The CDR3 extends over 16 amino acids. Germline CDR1 SGHNT, CDR2 YYREEE (reference sequence). The ends were cut back, 0 bases at V and 4 bases at J, with 13 bases in the middle. DNA for the CDR3: TGTGCCAGCAGCTTGGCCACTGGCGGAATCACCGGGGAGCTGTTTTTT. It yields the protein CASSLATGGITGELFF. Complete variable domain (other parts from reference TRBV5-4 and TRBJ2-2): ETGVTQSPTHLIKTRGQQVTLRCSSQSGHNTVSWYQQALGQGPQFIFQYYREEENGRGNFPPRFSGLQFPNYSSELNVNALELDDSALYLCASSLATGGITGELFFGEGSRLTVL.

The chain has TRBV25-1 and TRBJ2-1, with a weak D call TRBD1 (5 bases). Germline V gene data show CDR1 as MGHDK and CDR2 as SYGVNS. Between the trimmed V and J ends, which lost 5 bases and 0 bases, there was a span of 17 bases. The length of the CDR3 is 17 residues. This CDR3 reads CASSTPAGHYSYNEQFF. The CDR3 DNA is TGTGCCAGCAGTACTCCCGCCGGACATTACTCCTACAATGAGCAGTTCTTC.

The V and J genes are TRBV11-2 and TRBJ2-7, with unresolved D. Germline CDR1 reads SGHAT; CDR2 reads FQNNGV. V was clipped by 4 bases and J by 1 base, with 8 bases between them. CDR3 size: 13 residues. Here the CDR3 DNA reads TGTGCCAGCAGCTCCAGGCTTTCCTACGAGCAGTACTTC. Encoded protein: CASSSRLSYEQYF.

The chain couples TRBV9 to TRBJ2-3; D tentatively fits TRBD1 or TRBD2 (7 bases each). CDR1 and CDR2 (germline): SGDLS, YYNGEE. CDR3 size: 16 residues. V was clipped by 4 bases and J by 0 bases, with 15 bases between them. The DNA of the CDR3 is TGTGCCAGCAGCAAGAGGGGGGGACAGAGCACAGATACGCAGTATTTT. Translation: CASSKRGGQSTDTQYF. Full variable domain (outside the CDR3, taken from reference TRBV9 and TRBJ2-3): DSGVTQTPKHLITATGQRVTLRCSPRSGDLSVYWYQQSLDQGLQFLIQYYNGEERAKGNILERFSAQQFPDLHSELNLSSLELGDSALYFCASSKRGGQSTDTQYFGPGTRLTVL.

The chain employs TRBV6-5 and TRBJ2-1; the D gene could be TRBD1 or TRBD2 (5 bases each). Germline CDR1 and CDR2: MNHEY and SVGAGI. This CDR3 region has 11 residues. Trimming cost V 5 bases and J 15 bases, with 14 bases left between them. The CDR3 nucleotides read TGTGCCAGCAGTCCCCGGGACCCCTTGTTCTTC. Amino acids: CASSPRDPLFF.

There are a few counts of this clone. The rearrangement joins TRBV7-9 to TRBJ2-1; D tentatively fits TRBD1 or TRBD2 (6 bases each). CDR3 length: 15 amino acids. Trimming removed 5 bases at V and 5 bases at J, with 16 bases between. The germline gives CDR1 SEHNR, CDR2 FQNEAQ (reference sequence). The CDR3 DNA follows: TGTGCCAGCAGCCCCCAGGGGCGGGGTGACAATGAGCAGTTCTTC. This codes for CASSPQGRGDNEQFF.

J is TRBJ1-2 and V is TRBV5-4; no reliable D call. The CDR3 extends over 11 amino acids. V lost 7 bases to trimming and J lost 3 bases, with 7 bases between them. In germline, CDR1 is SGHNT, CDR2 YYREEE (reference sequence). DNA for the CDR3: TGTGCCAGCGGGAGGGACTATGGCTACACCTTC. Protein sequence: CASGRDYGYTF.

V gene TRBV19 combines with J gene TRBJ2-7; D not certain. The CDR3 runs to 15 residues. V gave up 3 bases and J gave up 3 bases, with 15 bases separating them. The germline gives CDR1 LNHDA, CDR2 SQIVND (reference sequence). CDR3 loop: CASSITVHEVYEQYF. The CDR3 DNA reads as TGTGCCAGTAGTATTACGGTACACGAGGTCTACGAGCAGTACTTC. The full variable domain, rest sourced from reference TRBV19 and TRBJ2-7, is DGGITQSPKYLFRKEGQNVTLSCEQNLNHDAMYWYRQDPGQGLRLIYYSQIVNDFQKGDIAEGYSVSREKKESFPLTVTSAQKNPTAFYLCASSITVHEVYEQYFGPGTRLTVT.

This clone came up a few times. The chain couples TRBV5-1 to TRBJ1-1; unclear D gene. Germline V CDR1 and CDR2: SGHRS, YFSETQ. V shed 4 bases and J shed 7 bases, with 11 bases lying between them. The CDR3 runs 12 residues. The CDR3, as DNA: TGCGCCAGCAGCAAGCAACTGGTTGAAGCTTTCTTT. Translation gives CASSKQLVEAFF.

This chain joins TRBV5-1 and TRBJ2-2; D perhaps matches TRBD1 (5 bases). Per the germline V gene, CDR1 is SGHRS and CDR2 is YFSETQ. The V and J ends lost 0 bases and 0 bases respectively, with 9 bases between them. The CDR3 extends over 16 amino acids. The CDR3 here is CASSLDGAANTGELFF. CDR3 coding DNA: TGCGCCAGCAGCTTGGATGGGGCAGCGAACACCGGGGAGCTGTTTTTT.

The chain carries TRBV5-1 and TRBJ2-1, with 7 bases lining up with TRBD1. The CDR3 has 15 residues. Germline-derived CDR1 and CDR2 are SGHRS and YFSETQ. V was pared by 4 bases and J by 4 bases, with 8 bases of the junction left unmatched. The CDR3 bases are TGCGCCAGCAGCCCACCGGGACAGCCTTACAATGAGCAGTTCTTC. It encodes CASSPPGQPYNEQFF.

The chain carries TRBV2 and TRBJ2-1; D is unresolved. The CDR3 length is 11 residues. Germline assignment: CDR1 SNHLY and CDR2 FYNNEI. Trimming shortened V by 7 bases and J by 4 bases, and 5 bases separated the two germline ends. CDR3 protein: CASKKYNEQFF. As DNA, the CDR3 is TGTGCCAGCAAGAAATACAATGAGCAGTTCTTC.

The chain links TRBV10-3 to TRBJ2-5; weak D call: TRBD2 (5 bases). V lost 6 bases and J lost 4, with 12 bases in between. Germline CDR1 reads ENHRY; CDR2 reads SYGVKD. This CDR3 has 13 amino acids. The CDR3 DNA reads as TGTGCCATCAGGGATTTGAGGGTAGAGACCCAGTACTTC. Its protein is CAIRDLRVETQYF.

This clone came up a few times. This chain joins TRBV6-5 and TRBJ2-2; no clear D. V lost 2 bases and J lost 4, with 5 bases in between. Germline CDR1 MNHEY, CDR2 SVGAGI. The CDR3 covers 13 residues. CDR3 sequence: CASSYNPTGELFF. The CDR3 DNA reads TGTGCCAGCAGTTACAACCCCACCGGGGAGCTGTTTTTT.

This clone was recorded a few times. This chain uses TRBV10-3 with TRBJ2-1, with 11 nucleotides matching TRBD1. V lost 7 bases to trimming and J lost 6 bases; unmatched junction nucleotides: 2. This CDR3 has 13 residues. Germline CDR1 is ENHRY and CDR2 is SYGVKD. Written as DNA, the CDR3 is TGTGCCATCAAGGGGACAGGGGGCAATGAGCAGTTCTTC. Translation gives CAIKGTGGNEQFF.